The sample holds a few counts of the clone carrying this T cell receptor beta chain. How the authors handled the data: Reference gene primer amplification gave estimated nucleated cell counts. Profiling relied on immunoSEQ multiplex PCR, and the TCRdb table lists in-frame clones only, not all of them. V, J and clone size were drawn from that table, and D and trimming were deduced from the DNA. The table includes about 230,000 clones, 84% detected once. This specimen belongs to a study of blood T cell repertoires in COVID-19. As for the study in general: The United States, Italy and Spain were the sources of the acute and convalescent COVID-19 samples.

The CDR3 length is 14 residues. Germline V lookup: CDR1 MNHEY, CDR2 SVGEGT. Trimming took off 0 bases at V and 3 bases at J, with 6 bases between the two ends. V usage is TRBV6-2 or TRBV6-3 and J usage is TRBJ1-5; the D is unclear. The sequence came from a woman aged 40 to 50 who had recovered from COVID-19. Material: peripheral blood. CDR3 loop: CASSYSPVNQPQHF. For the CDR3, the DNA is TGTGCCAGCAGTTACTCCCCGGTCAATCAGCCCCAGCATTTT.